This T cell receptor (beta chain) was observed in a study of breast tumors, draining lymph nodes, adjacent tissues. TCRdb used MiXCR to reprocess the multiplex PCR reads, holding one entry per CDR3 protein. The sample lists about 230,000 distinct CDR3 sequences, about a third occurring once. Overall study results and limits: Data only fit, rather than demonstrated, lymph node origin of most tumor T cells.

To note about this clonotype: The antigen is unknown. A clone one base away is much larger, so this may be a read error.

Axillary draining lymph nodes of breast cancer patients supplied the node samples. CDR1 and CDR2 from the germline V gene are KGHSH and LQKENI. There are 12 residues in the CDR3. The chain joins TRBV18 to TRBJ1-2; TRBD1 is a possible D gene (6 bases). The TCR originated in a female donor with breast cancer. Some clones in this sample may be carry-over from other donors' samples. The specimen was axillary lymph node tissue. The CDR3 sequence: CASSPTGNGYAF. The CDR3 bases are TGTGCCAGCTCACCAACAGGGAATGGCTACGCCTTC.